Reported below is one T cell receptor beta chain. Its antigen is unknown. Per-nucleotide qualities are absent, and no much larger clonotype sits a single base away. The germline ends are 9 bases apart after V is trimmed by 3 bases and J by 0 bases. CDR1 and CDR2 are drawn from the germline V gene: MGHDK, SYGVNS. From its cysteine to its phenylalanine, the CDR3 spans 15 amino acids. Only the CDR3 DNA stays, 45 bases, in frame from base 1. Library prep was done by 5' RACE. The instrument was an Illumina HiSeq 2000. Template switching introduced a universal primer binding site; the final cDNA contained a unique molecular identifier, enabling accurate counting of TCR cDNA molecules. Specific primers in the conserved constant-segment region were used to synthesize first-strand cDNA for the TCR alpha and beta chains. To control for contamination, each cDNA library was double barcoded with a SMART-Mk sample barcode plus Illumina barcodes. Two successive PCR steps introduced TruSeq adapter sequences along with Illumina sample barcodes. The TCR alpha and beta cDNA libraries were sequenced on the Illumina HiSeq platform using custom primers. The authors' pipeline ran thus. MiGEC processed the raw reads to extract unique molecular identifiers, while MiXCR was used to determine the CDR3 positions. Recombination models were inferred per individual with the repgenHMM and IGoR tools using an EM algorithm. Shared clonotypes were analyzed with the tcR package in R, and sharing was normalized by the product of cloneset sizes. To study raw recombination without the effects of thymic and clonal selection, out-of-frame nonproductive sequences were analyzed. TCRdb reprocessed the public reads (quality trimming at Q25 with fastp, clone calling with MiXCR) and kept in-frame beta chains. For every CDR3 protein sequence, its rows merge into one entry that carries the most common genes and DNA. The V and J calls were not made by the authors but by TCRdb's processing. The sample yields roughly 1,500,000 distinct CDR3 sequences; under 35% were counted once. The top ten clonotypes cover 0.27% of the sample.

The sample originates from a study of identical twins (dated by TCRdb to the mid-2010s). In terms of the full investigation: The study deep-sequenced TCR alpha and beta repertoires from monozygotic twins, unrelated adults of various ages and cord blood to test whether fetal clonotypes persist. To rule out contamination, the twin experiments were replicated at different times with different library preparation protocols. The investigation overall reported the following: Out-of-frame TCR alpha sharing in monozygotic twins was systematically underestimated by recombination models, whereas sharing between unrelated individuals was in agreement with the recombination models. Abundant cord blood beta clonotypes had fewer insertions, young adult naive repertoires showed a similar but weaker trend, and memory repertoires showed no such trend. Out-of-frame TCR alpha sequences shared between twins showed an excess of low generation-probability sequences compared with coincidental sharing between unrelated individuals. Invariant T cells such as MAIT and iNKT could partly confound zero-insertion analyses, although diverse VJ usage argued against such confounding for most clonotypes. A weaker excess of twin sharing was found in beta out-of-frame sequences because the signal-to-noise ratio was lowered by fewer shared sequences. Because the same donors could not be followed over many years, the conclusions relied on cross-sectional statistical analysis.

All donors were healthy Caucasians. Sequencing was performed on cord blood. The chain is encoded by TRBV25-1 joined to TRBJ1-3, with the D gene call left open. The sequence derives from a newborn girl in good health. The nucleotide sequence is given as TGTGCCAGCAGTGACCAGACAACCTCTGGAAACACCATATATTTT. Protein translation: CASSDQTTSGNTIYF.